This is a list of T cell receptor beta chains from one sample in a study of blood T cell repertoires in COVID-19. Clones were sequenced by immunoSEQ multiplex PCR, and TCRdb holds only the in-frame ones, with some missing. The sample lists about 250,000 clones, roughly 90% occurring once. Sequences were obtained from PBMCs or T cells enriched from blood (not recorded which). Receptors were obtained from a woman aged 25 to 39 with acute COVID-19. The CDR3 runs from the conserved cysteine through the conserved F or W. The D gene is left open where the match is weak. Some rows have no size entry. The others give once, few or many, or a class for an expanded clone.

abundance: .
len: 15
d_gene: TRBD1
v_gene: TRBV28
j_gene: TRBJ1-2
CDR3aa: CASRRDRGVGYGYTF
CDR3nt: TGTGCCAGCAGGCGAGACAGGGGGGTTGGCTATGGCTACACCTTC

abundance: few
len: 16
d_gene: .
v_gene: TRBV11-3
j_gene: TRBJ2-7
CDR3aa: CASSRGGGVGSYEQYF
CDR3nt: TGTGCCAGCAGCCGCGGTGGCGGGGTTGGTAGCTACGAGCAGTACTTC

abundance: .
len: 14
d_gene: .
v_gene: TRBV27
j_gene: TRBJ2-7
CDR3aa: CASSLYGGAYEQYF
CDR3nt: TGTGCCAGCAGTTTATACGGAGGGGCCTACGAGCAGTACTTC

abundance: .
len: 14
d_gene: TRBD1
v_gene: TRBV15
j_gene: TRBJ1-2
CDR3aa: CATRRDRGTYGYTF
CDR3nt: TGTGCCACCAGGCGGGACAGGGGAACCTATGGCTACACCTTC

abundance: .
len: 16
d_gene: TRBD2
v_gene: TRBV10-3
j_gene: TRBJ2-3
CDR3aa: CAISESARQRGDTQYF
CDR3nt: TGTGCCATCAGTGAGTCCGCCAGACAGCGGGGAGATACGCAGTATTTT

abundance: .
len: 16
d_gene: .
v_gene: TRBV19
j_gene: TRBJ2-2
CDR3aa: CASKIIGAVNTGELFF
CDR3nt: TGTGCCAGTAAGATTATAGGGGCAGTGAACACCGGGGAGCTGTTTTTT

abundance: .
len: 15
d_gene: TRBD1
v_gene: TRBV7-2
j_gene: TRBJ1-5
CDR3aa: CASSFLQGTGQPQHF
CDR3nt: TGTGCCAGCAGCTTCCTACAGGGGACGGGTCAGCCCCAGCATTTT

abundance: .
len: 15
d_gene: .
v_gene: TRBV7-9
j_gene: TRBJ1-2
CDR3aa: CASSSSESRGLGYTF
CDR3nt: TGTGCCAGCAGCTCTAGTGAATCGAGGGGGTTGGGCTACACCTTC

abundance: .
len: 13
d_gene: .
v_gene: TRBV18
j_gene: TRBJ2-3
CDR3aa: CASSLTGWDTQYF
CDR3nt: TGTGCCAGCTCACTGACAGGCTGGGATACGCAGTATTTT

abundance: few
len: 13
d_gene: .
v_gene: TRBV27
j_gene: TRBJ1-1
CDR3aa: CASSYRGNTEAFF
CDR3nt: TGTGCCAGCAGTTATAGAGGGAACACTGAAGCTTTCTTT

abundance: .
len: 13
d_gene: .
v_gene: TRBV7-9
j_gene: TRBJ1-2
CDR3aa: CASSLKGNYGYTF
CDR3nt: TGTGCCAGCAGCCTTAAGGGGAACTATGGCTACACCTTC

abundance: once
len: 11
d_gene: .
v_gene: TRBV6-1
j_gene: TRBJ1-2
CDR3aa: CASSEVGTSSF
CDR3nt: TGTGCCAGCAGTGAAGTAGGGACATCTTCCTTC

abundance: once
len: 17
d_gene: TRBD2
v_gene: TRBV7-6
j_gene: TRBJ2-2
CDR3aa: CASSLGPSGTYTGELFF
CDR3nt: TGTGCCAGCAGTCTAGGTCCTAGCGGGACGTACACCGGGGAGCTGTTTTTT

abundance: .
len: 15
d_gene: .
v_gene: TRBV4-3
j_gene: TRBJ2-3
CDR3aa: CASSRYHQNTDTQYF
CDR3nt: TGCGCCAGCAGCCGGTACCATCAGAACACAGATACGCAGTATTTT

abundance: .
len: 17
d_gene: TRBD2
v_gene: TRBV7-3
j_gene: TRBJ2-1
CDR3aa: CASSSTKWASGYNEQFF
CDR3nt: TGTGCCAGCAGCTCCACAAAGTGGGCTAGCGGCTACAATGAGCAGTTCTTC

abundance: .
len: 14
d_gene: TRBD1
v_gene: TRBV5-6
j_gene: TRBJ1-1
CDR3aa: CASSPDRANTEAFF
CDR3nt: TGTGCCAGCAGCCCGGACAGGGCAAACACTGAAGCTTTCTTT

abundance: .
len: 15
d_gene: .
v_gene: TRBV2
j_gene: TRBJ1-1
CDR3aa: CASSDRTVGNTEAFF
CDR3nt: TGTGCCAGCAGTGACAGGACAGTCGGGAACACTGAAGCTTTCTTT

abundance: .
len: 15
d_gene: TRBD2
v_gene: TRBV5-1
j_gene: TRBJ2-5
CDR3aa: CASSLVPGGEETQYF
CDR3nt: TGCGCCAGCAGCTTGGTTCCGGGAGGGGAGGAGACCCAGTACTTC

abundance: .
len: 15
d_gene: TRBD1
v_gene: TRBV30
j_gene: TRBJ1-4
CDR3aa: CAWRGTGGLREKLFF
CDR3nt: TGTGCCTGGAGGGGGACAGGGGGTTTAAGGGAAAAACTGTTTTTT

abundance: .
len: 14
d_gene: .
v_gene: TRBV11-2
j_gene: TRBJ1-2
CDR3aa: CASSPDSATLGYTF
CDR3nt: TGTGCCAGCAGCCCGGACAGTGCCACCCTCGGCTACACCTTC

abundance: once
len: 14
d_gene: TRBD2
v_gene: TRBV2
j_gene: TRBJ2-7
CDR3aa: CASSGLSGSSEQYF
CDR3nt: TGTGCCAGCAGTGGTCTTAGCGGGAGTTCCGAGCAGTACTTC

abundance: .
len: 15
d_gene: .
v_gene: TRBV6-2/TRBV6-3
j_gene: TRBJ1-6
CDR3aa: CASSGTTGPNSPLHF
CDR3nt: TGTGCCAGCAGTGGGACAACAGGGCCAAATTCACCCCTCCACTTT

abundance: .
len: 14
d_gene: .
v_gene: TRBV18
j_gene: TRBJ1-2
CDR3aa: CASSRDYRTYGYTF
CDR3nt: TGTGCCAGCTCACGAGACTATCGGACCTATGGCTACACCTTC

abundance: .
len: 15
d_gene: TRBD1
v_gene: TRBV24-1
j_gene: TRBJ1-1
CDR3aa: CATSDSRQGPTEAFF
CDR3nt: TGTGCCACCAGTGACTCCCGACAGGGCCCCACTGAAGCTTTCTTT

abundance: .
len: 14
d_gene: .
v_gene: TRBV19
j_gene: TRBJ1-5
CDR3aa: CASSIQPTMMPQHF
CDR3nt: TGTGCCAGTAGTATACAGCCGACAATGATGCCCCAGCATTTT

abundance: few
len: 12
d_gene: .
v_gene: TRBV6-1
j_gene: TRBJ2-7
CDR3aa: CASREVLRKQYF
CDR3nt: TGTGCCAGCAGGGAGGTCCTTAGAAAGCAGTACTTC

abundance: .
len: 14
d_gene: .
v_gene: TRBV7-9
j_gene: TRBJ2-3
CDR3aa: CASSLDTSTDTQYF
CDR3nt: TGTGCCAGCAGCTTAGACACCAGCACAGATACGCAGTATTTT

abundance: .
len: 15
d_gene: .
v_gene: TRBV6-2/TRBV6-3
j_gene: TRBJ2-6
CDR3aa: CASSLRGSGANVLTF
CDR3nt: TGTGCCAGCAGTCTAAGAGGGTCCGGGGCCAACGTCCTGACTTTC

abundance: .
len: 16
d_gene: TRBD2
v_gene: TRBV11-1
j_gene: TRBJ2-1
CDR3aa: CASSLAGLAGLNEQFF
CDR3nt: TGTGCCAGCAGCTTAGCGGGACTAGCAGGCTTGAATGAGCAGTTCTTC

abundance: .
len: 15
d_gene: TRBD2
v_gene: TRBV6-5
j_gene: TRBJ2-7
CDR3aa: CASSFEGLRGSEQYF
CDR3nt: TGTGCCAGCAGTTTTGAGGGACTCCGCGGGAGCGAGCAGTACTTC

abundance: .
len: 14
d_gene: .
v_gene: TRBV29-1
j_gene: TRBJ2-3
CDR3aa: CSVPEEGYTDTQYF
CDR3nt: TGCAGCGTCCCCGAGGAGGGGTATACAGATACGCAGTATTTT

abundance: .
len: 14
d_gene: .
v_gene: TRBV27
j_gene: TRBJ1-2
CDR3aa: CASTRHPGDYGYTF
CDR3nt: TGTGCCAGCACTAGACACCCCGGGGACTATGGCTACACCTTC

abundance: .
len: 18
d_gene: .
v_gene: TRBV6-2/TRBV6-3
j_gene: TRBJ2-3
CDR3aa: CASSYGGGASVSPDTQYF
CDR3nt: TGTGCCAGCAGTTACGGAGGAGGGGCTAGTGTGTCCCCAGATACGCAGTATTTT

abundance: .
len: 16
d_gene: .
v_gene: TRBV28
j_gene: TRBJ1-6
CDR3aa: CASSLEAGSYNSPLHF
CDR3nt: TGTGCCAGCAGTTTAGAGGCGGGGTCCTATAATTCACCCCTCCACTTT

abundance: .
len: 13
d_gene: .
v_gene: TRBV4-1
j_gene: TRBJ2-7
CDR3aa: CASSQSPGLEQYF
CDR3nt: TGCGCCAGCAGCCAATCGCCGGGACTCGAGCAGTACTTC

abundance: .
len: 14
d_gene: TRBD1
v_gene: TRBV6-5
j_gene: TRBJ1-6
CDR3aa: CASRRTGHNSPLHF
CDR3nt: TGTGCCAGCAGGAGGACAGGACACAATTCACCCCTCCACTTT

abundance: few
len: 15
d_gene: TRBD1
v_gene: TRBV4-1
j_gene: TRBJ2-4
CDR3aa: CASSQEGQVKNIQYF
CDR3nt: TGCGCCAGCAGCCAAGAGGGACAGGTAAAAAACATTCAGTACTTC

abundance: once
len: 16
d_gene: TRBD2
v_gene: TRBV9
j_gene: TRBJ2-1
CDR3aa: CASRGLAGGPSDEQFF
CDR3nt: TGTGCCAGTAGGGGACTAGCGGGGGGGCCGTCGGACGAGCAGTTCTTC

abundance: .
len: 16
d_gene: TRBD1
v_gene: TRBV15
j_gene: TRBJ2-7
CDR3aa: CATSADGGQGTREQYF
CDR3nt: TGTGCCACCAGCGCCGATGGGGGACAGGGGACGAGGGAGCAGTACTTC

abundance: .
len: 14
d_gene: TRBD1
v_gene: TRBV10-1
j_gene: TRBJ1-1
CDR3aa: CASSPDRVNTEAFF
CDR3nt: TGCGCCAGCAGTCCTGACAGGGTCAACACTGAAGCTTTCTTT

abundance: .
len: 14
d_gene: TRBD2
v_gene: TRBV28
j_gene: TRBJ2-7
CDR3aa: CASRNSGSSYEQYF
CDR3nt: TGTGCCAGCAGAAATAGCGGGAGCTCCTACGAGCAGTACTTC

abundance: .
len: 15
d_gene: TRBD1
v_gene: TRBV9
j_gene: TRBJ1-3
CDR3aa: CASSPDRGAGNTIYF
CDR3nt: TGTGCCAGCAGCCCAGACAGGGGGGCCGGAAACACCATATATTTT

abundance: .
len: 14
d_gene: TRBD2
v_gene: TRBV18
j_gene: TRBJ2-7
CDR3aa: CASSPGTSSYEQYF
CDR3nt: TGTGCCAGCTCACCCGGGACTAGCTCCTACGAGCAGTACTTC

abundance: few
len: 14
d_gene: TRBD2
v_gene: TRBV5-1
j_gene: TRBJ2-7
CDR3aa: CASSFFSGVDEQYF
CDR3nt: TGCGCCAGCAGCTTCTTTAGCGGGGTTGACGAGCAGTACTTC

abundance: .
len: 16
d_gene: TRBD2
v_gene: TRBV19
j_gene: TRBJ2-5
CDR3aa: CASSIRLAGGRETQYF
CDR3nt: TGTGCCAGTAGTATTCGCCTAGCGGGAGGGCGGGAGACCCAGTACTTC

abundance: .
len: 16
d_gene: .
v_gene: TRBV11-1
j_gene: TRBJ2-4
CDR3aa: CASSPELNRAKNIQYF
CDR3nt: TGTGCCAGCAGCCCCGAACTCAACCGGGCCAAAAACATTCAGTACTTC

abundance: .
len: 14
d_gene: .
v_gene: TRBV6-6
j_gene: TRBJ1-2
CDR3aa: CASSYSIFDNSYTF
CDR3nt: TGTGCCAGCAGTTACTCGATATTCGACAATAGCTACACCTTC

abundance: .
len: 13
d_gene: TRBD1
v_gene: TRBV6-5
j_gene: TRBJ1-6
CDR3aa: CASSWDRLKPLHF
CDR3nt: TGTGCCAGCAGTTGGGACAGGCTCAAACCCCTCCACTTT

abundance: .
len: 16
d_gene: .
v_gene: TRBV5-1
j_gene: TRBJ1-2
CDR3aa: CASSLVGQYPFYGYTF
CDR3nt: TGCGCCAGCAGCTTGGTTGGACAGTATCCATTCTATGGCTACACCTTC

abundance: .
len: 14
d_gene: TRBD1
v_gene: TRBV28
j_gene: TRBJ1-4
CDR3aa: CASSPGQGAGKLFF
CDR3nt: TGTGCCAGCAGTCCGGGACAGGGGGCAGGAAAACTGTTTTTT

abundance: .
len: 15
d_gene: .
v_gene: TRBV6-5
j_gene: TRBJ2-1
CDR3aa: CASISGSGGYNEQFF
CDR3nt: TGTGCCAGCATTAGCGGTTCCGGGGGTTACAATGAGCAGTTCTTC

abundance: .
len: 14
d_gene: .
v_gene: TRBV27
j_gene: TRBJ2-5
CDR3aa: CASSLSQGRETQYF
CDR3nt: TGTGCCAGCAGTTTATCACAGGGGAGGGAGACCCAGTACTTC

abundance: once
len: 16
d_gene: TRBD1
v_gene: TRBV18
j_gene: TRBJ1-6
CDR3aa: CASSPQSGTGVSPLHF
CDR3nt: TGTGCCAGCTCGCCGCAATCAGGGACAGGGGTTTCACCCCTCCACTTT

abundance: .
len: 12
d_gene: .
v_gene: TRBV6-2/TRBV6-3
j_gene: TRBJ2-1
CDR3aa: CASSTDGLKQFF
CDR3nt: TGTGCCAGCAGCACCGATGGACTAAAGCAGTTCTTC

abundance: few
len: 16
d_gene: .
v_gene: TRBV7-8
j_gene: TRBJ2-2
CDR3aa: CASSSAVKPNTGELFF
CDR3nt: TGTGCCAGCAGCTCCGCGGTAAAGCCGAACACCGGGGAGCTGTTTTTT